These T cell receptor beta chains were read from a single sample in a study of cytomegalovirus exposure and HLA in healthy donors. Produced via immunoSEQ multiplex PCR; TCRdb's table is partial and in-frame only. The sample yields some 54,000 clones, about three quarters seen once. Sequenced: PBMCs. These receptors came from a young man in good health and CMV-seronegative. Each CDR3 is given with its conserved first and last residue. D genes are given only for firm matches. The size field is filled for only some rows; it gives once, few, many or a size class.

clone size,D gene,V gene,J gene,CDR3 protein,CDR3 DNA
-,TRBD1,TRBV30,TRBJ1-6,CAWSVQGNSPLHF,TGTGCCTGGAGTGTACAGGGGAATTCACCCCTCCACTTT
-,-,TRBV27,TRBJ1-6,CASSSRQQYNSPLHF,TGTGCCAGCAGTTCCCGACAGCAATATAATTCACCCCTCCACTTT
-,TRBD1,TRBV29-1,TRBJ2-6,CSVDETGGSGANVLTF,TGCAGCGTTGATGAGACAGGGGGTAGTGGGGCCAACGTCCTGACTTTC
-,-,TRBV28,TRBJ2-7,CATLKGPRVDYEQYF,TGTGCCACTTTAAAGGGGCCCCGAGTTGATTACGAGCAGTACTTC
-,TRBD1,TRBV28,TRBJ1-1,CASRRQGRTEAFF,TGTGCCAGCAGGCGACAGGGGAGGACTGAAGCTTTCTTT
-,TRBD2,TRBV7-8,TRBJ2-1,CASSSTQALLAGANEQFF,TGTGCCAGCAGCTCGACCCAAGCCTTACTAGCGGGAGCGAATGAGCAGTTCTTC
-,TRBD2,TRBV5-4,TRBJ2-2,CASSLLAGEIKTGELFF,TGTGCCAGCAGCTTGCTAGCGGGAGAGATAAAAACCGGGGAGCTGTTTTTT
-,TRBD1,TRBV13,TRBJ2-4,CASSFWDRAKNIQYF,TGTGCCAGCAGCTTCTGGGACAGGGCCAAAAACATTCAGTACTTC
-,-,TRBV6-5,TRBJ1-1,CASSYEVGGNTEAFF,TGTGCCAGCAGTTATGAGGTGGGGGGGAACACTGAAGCTTTCTTT
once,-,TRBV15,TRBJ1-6,CATSRDGELHF,TGTGCCACCAGCAGAGACGGGGAACTCCACTTT
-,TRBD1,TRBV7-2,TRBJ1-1,CASSLIFQGVGSTEAFF,TGTGCCAGCAGCTTAATTTTTCAGGGGGTCGGGTCCACTGAAGCTTTCTTT
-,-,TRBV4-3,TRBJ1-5,CASSQDWAGGQPQHF,TGCGCCAGCAGCCAAGACTGGGCTGGAGGTCAGCCCCAGCATTTT
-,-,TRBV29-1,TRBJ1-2,CSVGSGSGGYTF,TGCAGCGTTGGGTCAGGGTCTGGCGGCTACACCTTC
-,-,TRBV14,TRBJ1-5,CASSQSPSGPQHF,TGTGCCAGCAGTCAAAGCCCCTCCGGGCCCCAGCATTTT
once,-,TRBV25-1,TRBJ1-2,CASSESGRNYGYTF,TGTGCCAGCAGTGAATCCGGGAGAAACTATGGCTACACCTTC
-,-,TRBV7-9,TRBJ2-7,CASSFDAAYYEQYF,TGTGCCAGCAGCTTTGATGCGGCTTACTACGAGCAGTACTTC
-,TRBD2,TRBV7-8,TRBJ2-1,CASSLGLRLAGGPEQFF,TGTGCCAGCAGCTTAGGGTTGCGGCTAGCGGGAGGGCCGGAGCAGTTCTTC
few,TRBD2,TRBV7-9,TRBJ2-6,CASSLVGGSGANVLTF,TGTGCCAGCAGCCTTGTGGGGGGGAGCGGGGCCAACGTCCTGACTTTC
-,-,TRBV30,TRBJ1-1,CAWSLQGNTEAFF,TGTGCCTGGAGTTTACAGGGGAACACTGAAGCTTTCTTT
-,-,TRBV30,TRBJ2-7,CAWSVSNPPYEQYF,TGTGCCTGGAGTGTAAGCAACCCACCCTACGAGCAGTACTTC